One and the same sample provided the 11 T cell receptor beta chains below, sequenced in a study of T-cell memory formation after mild COVID-19. TCRdb re-called the 5' RACE reads with MiXCR, one entry per CDR3 protein. This sample has 100,000 to 150,000 distinct CDR3 sequences, with 5% to 6.5% found just once. Sequenced input: PBMCs or a T cell subset sorted from them (not recorded which). The receptors were sampled from an adult woman who had mild COVID-19 (a few samples of this study predate the infection). Cell type and time point are not known.

This clonotype was seen repeatedly, ten times or more. The chain is built from TRBV10-3 and TRBJ1-5; D not resolved. This CDR3 has 15 residues. V was clipped by 4 bases and J by 0 bases, with 10 bases between them. Germline V gives CDR1 ENHRY, CDR2 SYGVKD. The DNA of the CDR3 is TGTGCCATCAGTGCCTCGGTAGATAGCAATCAGCCCCAGCATTTT. Protein product: CAISASVDSNQPQHF.

The gene calls are TRBV7-6 and TRBJ2-7; D may correspond to TRBD1 or TRBD2 (5 bases each). Germline V gene lookup returns CDR1 SGHVS and CDR2 FNYEAQ. The germline V and J ends were trimmed by 5 bases and 2 bases, with 16 bases remaining between them. The CDR3 length is 15 residues. In DNA, the CDR3 is TGTGCCAGCAGCCTCCTTTTCGGGGACCCCTACGAGCAGTACTTC. Protein: CASSLLFGDPYEQYF. The whole variable domain, filled in from reference TRBV7-6 and TRBJ2-7, reads GAGVSQSPRYKVTKRGQDVALRCDPISGHVSLYWYRQALGQGPEFLTYFNYEAQQDKSGLPNDRFSAERPEGSISTLTIQRTEQRDSAMYRCASSLLFGDPYEQYFGPGTRLTVT.

This clonotype came up many times. The chain recombines TRBV27 with TRBJ2-5, with TRBD2 matching over 9 bases. Germline-derived CDR1 and CDR2 are MNHEY and SMNVEV (reference sequence). Germline trimming cut 5 bases from V and 5 bases from J; bases unmatched to any gene: 9. The CDR3 runs to 15 residues. Here the CDR3 reads CASSGGLAVGETQYF. The CDR3 DNA follows: TGTGCCAGCAGTGGGGGACTAGCAGTAGGGGAGACCCAGTACTTC.

This clonotype was seen a few times. The CDR3 DNA follows: TGTGCCAGCAGCCGAGGACACCCCTACGAGCAGTACTTC. Translation gives CASSRGHPYEQYF. V usage is TRBV12-3 or TRBV12-4 and J usage is TRBJ2-7, with a possible D match to TRBD1 (5 bases). Trimming pared 6 bases from V and 2 bases from J, leaving 11 bases between. CDR3 length: 13 amino acids.

V usage is TRBV5-1 and J usage is TRBJ2-1, with a possible D match to TRBD1 (5 bases). CDR1 SGHRS and CDR2 YFSETQ come from the germline V gene. V lost 0 bases, J lost 5 bases, and 15 bases lay in between. CDR3 length equals 16 residues. CDR3 DNA: TGCGCCAGCAGCTTGGGGGGCAGACCCCTTCACAATGAGCAGTTCTTC. This sequence encodes CASSLGGRPLHNEQFF. The whole variable domain, filled in from reference TRBV5-1 and TRBJ2-1, reads KAGVTQTPRYLIKTRGQQVTLSCSPISGHRSVSWYQQTPGQGLQFLFEYFSETQRNKGNFPGRFSGRQFSNSRSEMNVSTLELGDSALYLCASSLGGRPLHNEQFFGPGTRLTVL.

This clonotype appeared a few times. At one end, the junction sequence differs from germline, possibly due to a read error. This chain joins TRBV7-7 and TRBJ2-5, with 8 bases fitting TRBD1. CDR3 length equals 14 residues. Germline V gene sequence: CDR1 SSHAT, CDR2 FNYEAQ (reference sequence). CDR3 coding DNA: TGTGCTAGCAGCTTCGCAGGGGGCAGGGAGACCCAGTACTTC. Its translation: CASSFAGGRETQYF.

This clonotype was seen only a few times. This chain joins TRBV4-1 and TRBJ2-2; 12 bases map to TRBD2. V trimming: 3 bases; J trimming: 6 bases; junction bases outside the gene matches: 5. The CDR3 runs 16 residues. Germline V lookup: CDR1 MGHRA, CDR2 YSYEKL. Here the CDR3 DNA reads TGCGCCAGCAGCCAGGGACTAGCGGGCCTTGCCGGGGAGCTGTTTTTT. Translated, it gives CASSQGLAGLAGELFF.

Many counts were recorded for this clonotype. This sequence joins TRBV6-5 and TRBJ1-1; 8 nucleotides line up with TRBD1. Trimming cost V 6 bases and J 9 bases; bases outside gene matches: 3. CDR3 length equals 11 residues. Germline-derived CDR1 and CDR2 are MNHEY and SVGAGI. DNA for the CDR3: TGTGCCAGCAGGAGACAGGGGAAAGCTTTCTTT. Translation gives CASRRQGKAFF.

This clonotype has a handful of counts. The V and J genes are TRBV10-3 and TRBJ2-3; D is perhaps TRBD1 (5 bases). Per the germline V gene, CDR1 is ENHRY and CDR2 is SYGVKD. The CDR3 loop spans 14 amino acids. V lost 1 base to trimming and J lost 4 bases, with 9 bases between them. The CDR3 is CAISELRGPDTQYF. CDR3 nucleotides: TGTGCCATCAGTGAGTTAAGGGGCCCAGATACGCAGTATTTT.

This clonotype was seen a few times. The CDR3 here is CASSQVPLLGGPDTQYF. CDR3 DNA sequence: TGTGCCAGCAGCCAAGTACCTCTCCTCGGCGGCCCAGATACGCAGTATTTT. The chain has TRBV3-1 and TRBJ2-3; D unclear. The CDR3 has 17 amino acids. Trimming stripped 1 base from V and 4 bases from J, with 18 bases between. The germline V gene has CDR1 LGHDT and CDR2 YNNKEL (reference sequence).

This clonotype was seen only a few times. This chain uses TRBV11-2 with TRBJ1-2, with D perhaps TRBD1 (5 bases). The CDR3 runs to 13 residues. The V gene lost 1 base and the J gene lost 3 bases, with 6 bases spanning the gap. Germline V gene data show CDR1 as SGHAT and CDR2 as FQNNGV. This CDR3 is CASSLGQYYGYTF. The CDR3 DNA reads TGTGCCAGCAGCTTAGGACAGTACTATGGCTACACCTTC.